A single sample gave rise to the 4 T cell receptor beta chains below, sequenced in a study of B cell selection in AIRE deficiency. The sorted conventional CD4 T cells were gated as CD4+CD127+. TCRdb's table, derived via immunoSEQ multiplex PCR, lists solely in-frame clones and lacks some. The sample has some 24,000 clones; about 96% are singletons. Sequences were obtained from CD4+CD127+ conventional T cells sorted from PBMCs. Every receptor here comes from a human donor in good health.

The chain combines TRBV28 with TRBJ1-5; no firm D call. V lost 6 bases to trimming and J lost 7 bases, with 13 bases between them. CDR3 length equals 13 residues. Germline V gives CDR1 MDHEN, CDR2 SYDVKM. CDR3 coding DNA: TGTGCCAGCAGCCGAATTATGGGGCAGCCCCAGCATTTT. Residues: CASSRIMGQPQHF. Complete variable domain (other parts from reference TRBV28 and TRBJ1-5): DVKVTQSSRYLVKRTGEKVFLECVQDMDHENMFWYRQDPGLGLRLIYFSYDVKMKEKGDIPEGYSVSREKKERFSLILESASTNQTSMYLCASSRIMGQPQHFGDGTRLSIL.

This clone showed up just a few times. This chain links TRBV2 with TRBJ2-1, with no clear D. V lost 2 bases, J lost 5 bases, and 10 bases lay in between. The CDR3 consists of 14 residues. Per the germline V gene, CDR1 is SNHLY and CDR2 is FYNNEI. CDR3 sequence: CASSEWAENNEQFF. CDR3 bases: TGTGCCAGCAGTGAATGGGCAGAGAACAATGAGCAGTTCTTC.

The rearrangement links TRBV27 to TRBJ1-3; perhaps TRBD1 as D (6 bases). The CDR3 is 19 residues long. V lost 2 bases and J lost 0, with 20 bases in between. Germline CDR1 MNHEY, CDR2 SMNVEV (reference sequence). CDR3 coding DNA: TGTGCCAGCAGTTTAAAGGGACACGCCGTTAAGGACTCTGGAAACACCATATATTTT. As protein: CASSLKGHAVKDSGNTIYF.

V and J are TRBV2 and TRBJ1-6; D is uncertain. Germline V gene sequence: CDR1 SNHLY, CDR2 FYNNEI. The CDR3 is 11 amino acids. Between the trimmed V and J ends, which lost 4 bases and 18 bases, there was a span of 13 bases. The DNA for the CDR3 is TGTGCCAGCAGTGCCCGAGGGCTAACCCACTTT. It yields the protein CASSARGLTHF.